This T cell receptor (beta chain) was recorded in a study of T cells in Graves' hyperthyroidism and ophthalmopathy. This clonotype was observed a handful of times. RNA transcripts were the template for amplifying TCR beta CDR3 regions. The study used the HTBI primer set for a first-round RT-PCR of the TCR CDR3. TCRdb re-analysed the multiplex PCR reads in MiXCR, keeping a single row per CDR3 protein. The table includes hundreds of thousands of distinct CDR3 sequences, 46% detected once. Per germline, CDR1 SNHLY and CDR2 FYNNEI. This CDR3 has 17 residues. With 8 bases clipped from V and 7 bases from J, the junction kept 17 bases outside the gene matches. Graves' hyperthyroidism showing no ophthalmopathy progression within 18 months was considered stable. Patients were aged 18 to 65, had disease duration under 2 months, and had newly diagnosed hyperthyroidism.

This clonotype originated in a young woman with Graves' hyperthyroidism. The rearrangement uses TRBV2 and TRBJ1-6; 7 positions agree with TRBD1. Sequenced: peripheral blood or thyroid tissue (not recorded which). For the CDR3, the DNA is TGTGCCAGCTTACCGAGGTGGGCAGGGGGTGGAAATTCACCCCTCCACTTT. Protein product: CASLPRWAGGGNSPLHF. The complete variable domain, with remaining parts taken from reference TRBV2 and TRBJ1-6, reads EPEVTQTPSHQVTQMGQEVILRCVPISNHLYFYWYRQILGQKVEFLVSFYNNEISEKSEIFDDQFSVERPDGSNFTLKIRSTKLEDSAMYFCASLPRWAGGGNSPLHFGNGTRLTVT.